This T cell receptor (beta chain) was sequenced for a study of graft-versus-host responses after intestinal transplantation. Proliferating CFSE-low CD3+CD4+ and CD3+CD8+ responders were sorted post-reaction. The table came from immunoSEQ multiplex PCR; TCRdb's copy has only in-frame clones and leaves some out. The sample consists of 23,000 or so clones, under 45% of them appearing once. The ends lost 3 bases at V and 0 bases at J; junction bases unmatched: 1. Germline CDR1 is SGHNT and CDR2 is YYREEE (reference sequence). CDR3 length: 15 residues. V and J are TRBV5-4 and TRBJ2-1; TRBD2 aligns across 9 bases. The sequence derives from a human patient who received an intestinal transplant. The material was alloreactive CD4+ T cells from a mixed lymphocyte reaction culture, obtained before intestinal transplant. Subset defined: CFSE-low proliferating T cells sorted from roughly 6-day pre-transplant mixed lymphocyte reaction (GvH or HvG direction). The CDR3 region is CASSSTSGSYNEQFF. For the CDR3, the DNA is TGTGCCAGCAGCTCGACTAGCGGCTCCTACAATGAGCAGTTCTTC.